This T cell receptor beta chain originates from a study of spatial heterogeneity in lung cancer. The wider study: Tumor regions showed TCR transcript counts that correlated strongly with a T cell module score from matched bulk RNA-seq. An average of more than ten raw reads was observed per unique TCR and UMI combination.

Time point defined: sample taken at primary tumor resection. The study sequenced unsorted whole RNA from tumor, nontumor lung or frozen PBMC. TCRdb fed the 5' RACE reads into MiXCR, producing one record per CDR3 protein. The top ten clones hold about a sixth of a sample with 14,000 or so distinct CDR3 sequences, 4% to 5% of them seen once. Whole-study results and caveats: Mutation counts in tumors were tracked by counts of expanded intratumoral alpha and beta TCRs.

This clonotype was picked up many times. Its antigen is unknown. The CDR3 loop spans 15 amino acids. CDR1 DFQATT and CDR2 SNEGSKA come from the germline V gene (reference sequence). V dropped 4 bases and J dropped 5 bases, with 18 bases sitting between them. The material was lung tumor tissue, obtained at surgery. This chain links TRBV20-1 with TRBJ1-5; TRBD1 is a possible D gene (5 bases). The clonotype originates from a female donor with early-stage non-small cell lung cancer. CDR3 sequence reads: CSATPGTRWDQPQHF. CDR3 DNA: TGCAGTGCTACCCCCGGGACCCGGTGGGATCAGCCCCAGCATTTT.